This T cell receptor (beta chain) was sequenced for a study of blood T cell repertoires in COVID-19. The wider study: Material from acute and convalescent COVID-19 was sourced from the United States, Italy and Spain.

In the authors' workflow: By means of reference gene primer amplification, nucleated cell counts were estimated. Clones were read by immunoSEQ multiplex PCR, and TCRdb kept only the in-frame ones, dropping some. The DNA gave D and trimming, while V, J and clone size come from that table. The sample lists about 120,000 clones; about 80% were seen once. Germline lookup yields CDR1 MNHEY and CDR2 SMNVEV (reference sequence). The ends were cut back, 2 bases at V and 2 bases at J, with 10 bases in the middle. The CDR3 contains 15 residues. The sample consisted of peripheral blood. The rearrangement links TRBV27 to TRBJ2-1, with a weak D call TRBD2 (6 bases). The sequence came from a human donor in a cohort sampled during active COVID-19. In nucleotides, the CDR3 is TGTGCCAGCAGTTTAGGAGGGAGCCCCTACAATGAGCAGTTCTTC. It codes for CASSLGGSPYNEQFF.